This T cell receptor beta chain comes out of a study of blood T cell repertoires in COVID-19. Looking at the study overall: Donors in the United States, Italy and Spain gave samples during acute or convalescent COVID-19. From T cells, B-cell-depleted T cells, or PBMCs came the material, which was cDNA or gDNA.

Produced via immunoSEQ multiplex PCR; TCRdb's table is partial and in-frame only. This sample yields roughly 50,000 clones, of which 90% are seen a single time; about 8.6% belongs to the top ten. In its sample, this clone was seen once. Germline lookup yields CDR1 SGHNT and CDR2 YYREEE (reference sequence). V lost 4 bases and J lost 8; bases outside the gene matches: 11. The CDR3 covers 15 residues. The specimen sequenced was peripheral blood. The chain uses TRBV5-4 and TRBJ2-2; 7 bases agree with TRBD2. This TCR was recovered from a middle-aged woman with active COVID-19. The CDR3 protein is CASSRWGGPPGELFF. CDR3 DNA: TGTGCCAGCAGCCGGTGGGGAGGGCCACCGGGGGAGCTGTTTTTT.